A single T cell receptor beta chain is shown here with its context. The PCR had 60 Vbeta and 13 Jbeta primers. Sequencing was performed with immunoSEQ multiplex PCR; in TCRdb, only in-frame clones are kept and a portion is missing. The sample lists under 200,000 clones, around 90% occurring once. Germline V CDR1 and CDR2: SEHNR, FQNEAQ (reference sequence). V gave up 5 bases and J gave up 2 bases, with 16 bases separating them. The CDR3 has 15 residues. These data belong to a study of cytomegalovirus exposure and HLA in healthy donors. The chain carries TRBV7-9 and TRBJ2-7, with D perhaps TRBD1 (6 bases). The sequencing input was PBMCs. This clonotype originated in a boy between 2 and 10 years old in good health and CMV-seronegative. The CDR3 loop is CASSTRDTHPYEQYF. CDR3 coding DNA: TGTGCCAGCAGCACCCGGGACACACACCCCTACGAGCAGTACTTC.